This T cell receptor beta chain came from a study of OX40 agonist ivuxolimab in advanced cancers. Study-wide points: Specificity for antigen went undetermined in the expanded peripheral T cells. Partial responders receiving 0.1-3.0 mg/kg showed among the lowest clonal expansion. At 0.1 to 3.0 mg/kg and by week 6, CD4+ and CD8+ T cells in the blood had expanded clonally. More expanded clones were seen, on average, in CD8+ T cells than in CD4+.

Produced via immunoSEQ multiplex PCR; TCRdb's table is partial and in-frame only. The repertoire holds over 150,000 clones, with under 95% as singletons. Worth noting for this clone: As yet, its antigen is unknown.

The sequences come from CD4+ or CD8+ T cells sorted from blood, collected in a trial of the OX40 agonist ivuxolimab. The sequence was obtained from an adult with an advanced solid tumor such as melanoma, head and neck, liver or kidney cancer.

The CDR3 nucleotides read TGTGCCAGCTCACTAGACAGGACTAACTATGGCTACACCTTC. The encoded protein is CASSLDRTNYGYTF. The chain has TRBV18 and TRBJ1-2, with D possibly matching TRBD1 (6 bases). V was cut by 4 bases and J by 0 bases, with 9 bases left in between. Germline CDR1 and CDR2: KGHSH and LQKENI. The CDR3 runs 14 residues. Full variable domain (rest looked up from reference TRBV18 and TRBJ1-2): NAGVMQNPRHLVRRRGQEARLRCSPMKGHSHVYWYRQLPEEGLKFMVYLQKENIIDESGMPKERFSAEFPKEGPSILRIQQVVRGDSAAYFCASSLDRTNYGYTFGSGTRLTVV.